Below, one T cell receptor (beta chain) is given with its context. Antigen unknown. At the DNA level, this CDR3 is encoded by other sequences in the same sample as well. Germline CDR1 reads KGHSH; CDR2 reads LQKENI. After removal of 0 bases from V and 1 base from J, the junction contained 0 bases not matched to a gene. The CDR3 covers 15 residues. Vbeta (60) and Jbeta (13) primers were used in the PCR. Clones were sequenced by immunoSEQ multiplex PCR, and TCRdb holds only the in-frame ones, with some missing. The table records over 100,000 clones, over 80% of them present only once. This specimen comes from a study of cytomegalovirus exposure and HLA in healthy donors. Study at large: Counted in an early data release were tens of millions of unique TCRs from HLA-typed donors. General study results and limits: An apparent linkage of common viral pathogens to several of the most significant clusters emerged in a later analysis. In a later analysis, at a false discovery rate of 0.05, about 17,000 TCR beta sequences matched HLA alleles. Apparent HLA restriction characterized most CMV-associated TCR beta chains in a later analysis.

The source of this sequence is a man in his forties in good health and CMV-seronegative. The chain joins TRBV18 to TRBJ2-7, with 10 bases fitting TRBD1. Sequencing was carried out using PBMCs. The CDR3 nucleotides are TGTGCCAGCTCACCACCGGGACAGGGGTCCTACGAGCAGTACTTC. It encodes CASSPPGQGSYEQYF. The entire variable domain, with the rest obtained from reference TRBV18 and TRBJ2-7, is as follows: NAGVMQNPRHLVRRRGQEARLRCSPMKGHSHVYWYRQLPEEGLKFMVYLQKENIIDESGMPKERFSAEFPKEGPSILRIQQVVRGDSAAYFCASSPPGQGSYEQYFGPGTRLTVT.